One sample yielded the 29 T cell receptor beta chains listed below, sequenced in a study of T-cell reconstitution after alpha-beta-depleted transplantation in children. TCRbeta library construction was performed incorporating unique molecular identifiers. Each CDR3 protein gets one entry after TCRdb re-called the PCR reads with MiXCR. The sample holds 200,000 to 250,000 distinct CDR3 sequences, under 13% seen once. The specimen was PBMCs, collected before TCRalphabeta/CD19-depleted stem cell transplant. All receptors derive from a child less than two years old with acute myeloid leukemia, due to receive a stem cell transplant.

In DNA, the CDR3 is TGCGCCAGCAGTTCGGGACAGTGGGGGAACACTGAAGCTTTCTTT. Its translation: CASSSGQWGNTEAFF. The V and J genes are TRBV5-1 and TRBJ1-1; the match to TRBD1 covers 7 bases. Germline CDR1 reads SGHRS; CDR2 reads YFSETQ. V lost 5 bases and J lost 1; bases outside the gene matches: 8. The CDR3 is 15 residues long.

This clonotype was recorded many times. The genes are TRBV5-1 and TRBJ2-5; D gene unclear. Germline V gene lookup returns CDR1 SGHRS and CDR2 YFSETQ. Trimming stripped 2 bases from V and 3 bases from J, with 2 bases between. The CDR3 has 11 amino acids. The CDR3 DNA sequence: TGCGCCAGCAGCTTTAAAGAGACCCAGTACTTC. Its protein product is CASSFKETQYF.

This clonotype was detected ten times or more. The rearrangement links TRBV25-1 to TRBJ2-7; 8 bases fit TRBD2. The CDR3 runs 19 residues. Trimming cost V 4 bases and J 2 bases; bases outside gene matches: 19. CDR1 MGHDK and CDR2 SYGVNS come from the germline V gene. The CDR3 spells CASSGVLERELEEPYEQYF. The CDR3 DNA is TGTGCCAGCAGTGGGGTACTAGAGCGGGAGCTGGAAGAACCCTACGAGCAGTACTTC.

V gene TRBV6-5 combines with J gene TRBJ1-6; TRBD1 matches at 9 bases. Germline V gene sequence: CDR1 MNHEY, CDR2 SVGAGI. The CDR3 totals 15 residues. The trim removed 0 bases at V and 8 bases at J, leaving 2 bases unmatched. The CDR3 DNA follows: TGTGCCAGCAGTTACTCCAGGACAGGGGATTCACCCCTCCACTTT. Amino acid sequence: CASSYSRTGDSPLHF.

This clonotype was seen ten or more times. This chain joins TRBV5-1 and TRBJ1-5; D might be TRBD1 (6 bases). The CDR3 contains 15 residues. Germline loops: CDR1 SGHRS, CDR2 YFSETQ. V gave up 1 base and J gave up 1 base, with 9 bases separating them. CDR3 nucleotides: TGCGCCAGCAGCTTGTCAGGGGCAAGCAATCAGCCCCAGCATTTT. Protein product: CASSLSGASNQPQHF. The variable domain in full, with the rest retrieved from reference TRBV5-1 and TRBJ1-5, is KAGVTQTPRYLIKTRGQQVTLSCSPISGHRSVSWYQQTPGQGLQFLFEYFSETQRNKGNFPGRFSGRQFSNSRSEMNVSTLELGDSALYLCASSLSGASNQPQHFGDGTRLSIL.

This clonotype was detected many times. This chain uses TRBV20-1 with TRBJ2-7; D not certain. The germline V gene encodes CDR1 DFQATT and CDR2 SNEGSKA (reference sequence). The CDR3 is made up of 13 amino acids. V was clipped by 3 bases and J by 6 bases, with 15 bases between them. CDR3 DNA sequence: TGCAGTGCTAGCTTGCTGCGCCGTGGCGAGCAGTACTTC. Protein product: CSASLLRRGEQYF.

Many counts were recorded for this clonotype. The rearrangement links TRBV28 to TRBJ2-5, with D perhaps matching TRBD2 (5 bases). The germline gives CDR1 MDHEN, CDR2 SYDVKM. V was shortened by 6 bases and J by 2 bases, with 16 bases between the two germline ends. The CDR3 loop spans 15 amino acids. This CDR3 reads CASRPPGSIQETQYF. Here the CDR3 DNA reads TGTGCCAGCAGACCTCCGGGGTCCATACAAGAGACCCAGTACTTC.

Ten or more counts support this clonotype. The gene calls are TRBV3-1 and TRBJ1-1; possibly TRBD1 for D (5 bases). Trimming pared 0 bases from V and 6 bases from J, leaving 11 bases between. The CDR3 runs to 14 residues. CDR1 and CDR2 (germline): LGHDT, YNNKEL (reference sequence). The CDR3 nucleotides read TGTGCCAGCAGCCAAGATGGGACTAACGCTGAAGCTTTCTTT. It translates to CASSQDGTNAEAFF.

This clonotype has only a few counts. CDR3 amino acids: CASSLTGTGNNEQFF. CDR3 coding DNA: TGTGCCAGCAGCTTGACCGGGACTGGTAACAATGAGCAGTTCTTC. The rearrangement uses TRBV5-5 and TRBJ2-1, with D possibly TRBD2 on 6 matching bases. V shed 1 base and J shed 5 bases, with 13 bases lying between them. The CDR3 is 15 residues long. The germline V gene encodes CDR1 SGHKS and CDR2 YYEKEE (reference sequence).

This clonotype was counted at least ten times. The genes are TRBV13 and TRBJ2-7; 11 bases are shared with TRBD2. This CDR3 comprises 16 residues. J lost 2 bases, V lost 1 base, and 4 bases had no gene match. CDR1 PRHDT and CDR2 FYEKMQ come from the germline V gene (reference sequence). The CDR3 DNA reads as TGTGCCAGCAGCTTAGCTGGGACTAGCGGCACCTACGAGCAGTACTTC. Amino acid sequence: CASSLAGTSGTYEQYF.

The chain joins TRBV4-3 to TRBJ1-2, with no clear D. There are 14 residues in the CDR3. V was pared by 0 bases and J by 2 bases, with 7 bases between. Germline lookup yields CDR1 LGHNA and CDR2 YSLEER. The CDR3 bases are TGCGCCAGCAGCCAAGAGGTCTTAAACTATGGCTACACCTTC. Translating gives CASSQEVLNYGYTF.

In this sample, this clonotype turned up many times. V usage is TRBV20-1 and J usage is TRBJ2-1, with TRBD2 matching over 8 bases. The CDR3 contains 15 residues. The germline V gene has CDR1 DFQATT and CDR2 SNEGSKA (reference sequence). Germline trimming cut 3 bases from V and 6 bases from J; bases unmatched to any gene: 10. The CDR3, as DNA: TGCAGTGCTAGTTCCGTCGGGAGGGTGGGCAATGAGCAGTTCTTC. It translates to CSASSVGRVGNEQFF.

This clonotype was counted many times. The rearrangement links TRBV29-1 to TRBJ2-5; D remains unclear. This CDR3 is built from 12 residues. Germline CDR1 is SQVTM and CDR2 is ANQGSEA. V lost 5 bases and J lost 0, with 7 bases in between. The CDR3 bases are TGCAGCGTTCGGCAAAACCAAGAGACCCAGTACTTC. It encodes CSVRQNQETQYF.

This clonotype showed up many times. CDR3 in DNA: TGCAGTGCTAGAGTAAGCGGGGCAGAGCAGTTCTTC. It yields the protein CSARVSGAEQFF. The chain uses TRBV20-1 and TRBJ2-1; 7 bases align to TRBD2. V gave up 1 base and J gave up 10 bases; unmatched junction bases: 4. Germline V gives CDR1 DFQATT, CDR2 SNEGSKA (reference sequence). This CDR3 is built from 12 residues.

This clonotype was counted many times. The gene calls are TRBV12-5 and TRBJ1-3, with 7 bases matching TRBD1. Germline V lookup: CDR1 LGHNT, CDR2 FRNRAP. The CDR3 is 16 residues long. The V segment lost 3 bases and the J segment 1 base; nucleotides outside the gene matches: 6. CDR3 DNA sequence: TGTGCTAGTGGTTTTACAGGGGCCTCATCTGGAAACACCATATATTTT. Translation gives CASGFTGASSGNTIYF.

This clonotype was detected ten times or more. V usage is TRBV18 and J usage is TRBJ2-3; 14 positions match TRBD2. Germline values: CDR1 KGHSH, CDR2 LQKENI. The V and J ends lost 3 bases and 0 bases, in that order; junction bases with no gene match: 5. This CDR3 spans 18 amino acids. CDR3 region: CASSPGLAGGGSTDTQYF. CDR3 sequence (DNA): TGTGCCAGCTCACCCGGACTAGCGGGAGGCGGTAGCACAGATACGCAGTATTTT. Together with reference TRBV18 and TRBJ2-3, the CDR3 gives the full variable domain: NAGVMQNPRHLVRRRGQEARLRCSPMKGHSHVYWYRQLPEEGLKFMVYLQKENIIDESGMPKERFSAEFPKEGPSILRIQQVVRGDSAAYFCASSPGLAGGGSTDTQYFGPGTRLTVL.

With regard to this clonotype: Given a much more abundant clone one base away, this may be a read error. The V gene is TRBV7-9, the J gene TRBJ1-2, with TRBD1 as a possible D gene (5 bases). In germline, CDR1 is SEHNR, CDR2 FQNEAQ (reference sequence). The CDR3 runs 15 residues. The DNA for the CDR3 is TGTGCCGGCAGCCCCCGTGGGACGGGGAATGAGGGCTACACCTTC. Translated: CAGSPRGTGNEGYTF.

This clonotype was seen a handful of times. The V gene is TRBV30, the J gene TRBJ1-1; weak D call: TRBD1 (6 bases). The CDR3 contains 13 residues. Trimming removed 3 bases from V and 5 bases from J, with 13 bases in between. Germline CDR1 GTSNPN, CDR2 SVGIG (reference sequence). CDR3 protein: CAWRETGSTEAFF. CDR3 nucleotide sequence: TGTGCCTGGAGGGAAACAGGGTCTACTGAAGCTTTCTTT.

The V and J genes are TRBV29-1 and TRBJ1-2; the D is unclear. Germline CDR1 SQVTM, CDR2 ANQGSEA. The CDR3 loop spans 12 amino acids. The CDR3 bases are TGCAGTCAGGAGCGGCTGGGGTATGGCTACACCTTC. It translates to CSQERLGYGYTF.

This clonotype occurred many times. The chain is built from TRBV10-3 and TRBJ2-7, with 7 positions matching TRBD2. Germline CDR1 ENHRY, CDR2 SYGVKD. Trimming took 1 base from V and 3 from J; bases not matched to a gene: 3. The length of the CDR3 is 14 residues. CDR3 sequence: CAISEYRTSYEQYF. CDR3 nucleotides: TGTGCCATCAGTGAGTATAGGACTAGCTACGAGCAGTACTTC.

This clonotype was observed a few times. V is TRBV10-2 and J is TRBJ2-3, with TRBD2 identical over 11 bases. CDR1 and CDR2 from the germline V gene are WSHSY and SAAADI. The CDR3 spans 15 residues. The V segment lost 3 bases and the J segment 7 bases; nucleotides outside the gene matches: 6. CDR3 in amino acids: CASSDSSGRRNTQYF. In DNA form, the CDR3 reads TGCGCCAGCAGTGATTCTAGCGGGAGGCGTAATACGCAGTATTTT.

The CDR3 DNA reads as TGTGCCAGCAGCGCTCGTCAAACTTTTGGCACTGAAGCTTTCTTT. Its translation is CASSARQTFGTEAFF. The V call is TRBV7-9, the J call TRBJ1-1; D is unresolved. The CDR3 is 15 residues long. Germline loops: CDR1 SEHNR, CDR2 FQNEAQ (reference sequence). V was pared by 5 bases and J by 4 bases, with 17 bases between.

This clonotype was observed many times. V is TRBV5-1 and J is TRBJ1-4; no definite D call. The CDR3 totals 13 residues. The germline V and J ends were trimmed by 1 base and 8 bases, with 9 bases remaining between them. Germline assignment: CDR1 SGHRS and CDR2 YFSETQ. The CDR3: CASSLPGREKLFF. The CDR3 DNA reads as TGCGCCAGCAGCTTGCCGGGTAGGGAAAAACTGTTTTTT. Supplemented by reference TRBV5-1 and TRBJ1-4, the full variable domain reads KAGVTQTPRYLIKTRGQQVTLSCSPISGHRSVSWYQQTPGQGLQFLFEYFSETQRNKGNFPGRFSGRQFSNSRSEMNVSTLELGDSALYLCASSLPGREKLFFGSGTQLSVL.

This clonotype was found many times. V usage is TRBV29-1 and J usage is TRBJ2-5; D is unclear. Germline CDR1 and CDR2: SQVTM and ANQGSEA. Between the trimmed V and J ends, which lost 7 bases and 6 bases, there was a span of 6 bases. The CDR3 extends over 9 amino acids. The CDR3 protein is CSARKTQYF. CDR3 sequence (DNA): TGCAGCGCCCGAAAGACCCAGTACTTC.

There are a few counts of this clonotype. The CDR3 DNA reads as TGCAGCGTTGGGGTTGAGCTCGAGCAGTACTTC. This gives the protein CSVGVELEQYF. V is TRBV29-1 and J is TRBJ2-7; D is unclear. CDR3 length: 11 residues. The germline V gene has CDR1 SQVTM and CDR2 ANQGSEA. V was pared by 4 bases and J by 6 bases, with 10 bases between.

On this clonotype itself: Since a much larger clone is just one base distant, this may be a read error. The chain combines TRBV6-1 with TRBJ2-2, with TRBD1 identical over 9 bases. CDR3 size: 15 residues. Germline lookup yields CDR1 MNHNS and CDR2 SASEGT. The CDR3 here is CASSRPGTGTEELFF. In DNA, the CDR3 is TGTGCCAGCAGCCGTCCCGGGACAGGGACCGAGGAGCTGTTTTTT.

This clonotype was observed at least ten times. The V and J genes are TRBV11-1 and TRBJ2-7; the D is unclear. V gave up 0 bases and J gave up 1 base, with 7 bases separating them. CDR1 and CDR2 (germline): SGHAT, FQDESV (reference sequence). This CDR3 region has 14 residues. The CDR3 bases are TGTGCCAGCAGCTTAGCATCGCAATCCTACGAGCAGTACTTC. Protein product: CASSLASQSYEQYF.

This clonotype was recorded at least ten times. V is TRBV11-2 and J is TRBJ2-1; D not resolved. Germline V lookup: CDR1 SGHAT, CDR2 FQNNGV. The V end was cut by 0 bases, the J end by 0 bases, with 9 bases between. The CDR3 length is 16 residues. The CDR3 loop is CASSLEPGYSYNEQFF. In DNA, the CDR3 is TGTGCCAGCAGCTTAGAGCCGGGCTACTCCTACAATGAGCAGTTCTTC.

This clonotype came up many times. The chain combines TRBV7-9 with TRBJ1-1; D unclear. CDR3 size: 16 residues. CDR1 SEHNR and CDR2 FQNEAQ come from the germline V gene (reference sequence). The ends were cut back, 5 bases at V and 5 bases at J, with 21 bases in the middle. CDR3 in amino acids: CASSPPGSLIGTEAFF. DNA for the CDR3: TGTGCCAGCAGCCCACCGGGCTCCCTAATAGGGACTGAAGCTTTCTTT.